This TCR beta chain was sequenced in a study of blood T cell repertoires in COVID-19. On the study more broadly: The United States, Italy and Spain supplied acute and convalescent COVID-19 samples. T cells, B-cell-depleted T cells, or PBMCs supplied cDNA or gDNA.

How the authors handled the data: Estimated nucleated cell counts came from reference gene primer amplification. Clones were read by immunoSEQ multiplex PCR, and TCRdb kept only the in-frame ones, dropping some. V and J calls and clone size are as listed in that table; D and trimming were resolved from the DNA. Here the sample spans roughly 53,000 clones, more than 90% being singletons. CDR1 and CDR2 from the germline V gene are SNHLY and FYNNEI. This CDR3 is built from 16 residues. J lost 4 bases, V lost 1 base, and 4 bases had no gene match. Sequencing was carried out using peripheral blood. This sequence joins TRBV2 and TRBJ2-2; TRBD1 matches at 9 bases. The clonotype originates from a human donor in a cohort sampled during active COVID-19. CDR3 in DNA: TGTGCCAGCAGTGAAGGGACAGGGGTTGTCACCGGGGAGCTGTTTTTT. Protein: CASSEGTGVVTGELFF.